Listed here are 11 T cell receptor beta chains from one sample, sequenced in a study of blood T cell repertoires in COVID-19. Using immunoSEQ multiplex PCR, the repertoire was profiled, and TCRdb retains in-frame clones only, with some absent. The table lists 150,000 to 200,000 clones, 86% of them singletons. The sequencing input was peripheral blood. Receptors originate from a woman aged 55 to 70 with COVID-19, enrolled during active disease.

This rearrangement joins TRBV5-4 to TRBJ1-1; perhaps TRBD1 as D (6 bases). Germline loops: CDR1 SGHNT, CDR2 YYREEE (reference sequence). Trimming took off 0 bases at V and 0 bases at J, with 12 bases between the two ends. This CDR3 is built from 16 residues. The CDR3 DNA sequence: TGTGCCAGCAGCTTGGGAGGGACATTCATGAACACTGAAGCTTTCTTT. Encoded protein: CASSLGGTFMNTEAFF.

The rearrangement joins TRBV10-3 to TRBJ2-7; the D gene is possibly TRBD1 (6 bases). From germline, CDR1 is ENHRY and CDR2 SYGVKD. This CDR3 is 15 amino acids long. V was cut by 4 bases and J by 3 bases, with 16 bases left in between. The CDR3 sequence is CAISATGSADYEQYF. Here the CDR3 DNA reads TGTGCCATCAGTGCAACAGGGTCGGCCGACTACGAGCAGTACTTC.

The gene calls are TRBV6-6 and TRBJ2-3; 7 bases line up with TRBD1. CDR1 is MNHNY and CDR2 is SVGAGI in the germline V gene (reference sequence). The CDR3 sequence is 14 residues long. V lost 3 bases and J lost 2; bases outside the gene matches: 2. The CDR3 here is CASSYQGDTDTQYF. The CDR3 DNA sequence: TGTGCCAGCAGTTATCAGGGGGACACAGATACGCAGTATTTT.

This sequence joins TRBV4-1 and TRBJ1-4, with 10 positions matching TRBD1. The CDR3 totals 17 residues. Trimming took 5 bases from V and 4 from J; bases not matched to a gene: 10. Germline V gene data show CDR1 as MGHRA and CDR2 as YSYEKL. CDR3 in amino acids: CASSEPGTGAGNEKLFF. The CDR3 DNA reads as TGCGCCAGCAGCGAGCCGGGGACAGGGGCGGGTAATGAAAAACTGTTTTTT.

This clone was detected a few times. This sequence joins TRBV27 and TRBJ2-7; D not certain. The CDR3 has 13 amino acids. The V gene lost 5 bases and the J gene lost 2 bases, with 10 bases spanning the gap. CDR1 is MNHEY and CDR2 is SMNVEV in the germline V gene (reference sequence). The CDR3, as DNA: TGTGCCAGCAGTAGCGCCACCACCTACGAGCAGTACTTC. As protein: CASSSATTYEQYF.

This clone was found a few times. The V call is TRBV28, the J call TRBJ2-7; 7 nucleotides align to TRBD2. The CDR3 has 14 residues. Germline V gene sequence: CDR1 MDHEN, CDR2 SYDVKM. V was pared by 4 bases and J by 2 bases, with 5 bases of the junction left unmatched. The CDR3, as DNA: TGTGCCAGCAGTTCTAGCGGTCTACCCTACGAGCAGTACTTC. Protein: CASSSSGLPYEQYF.

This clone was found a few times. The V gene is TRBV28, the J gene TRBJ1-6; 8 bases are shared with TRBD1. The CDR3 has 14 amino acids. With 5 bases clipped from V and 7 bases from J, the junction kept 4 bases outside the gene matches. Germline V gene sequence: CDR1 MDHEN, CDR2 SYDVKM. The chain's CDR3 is CASSPGGGNSPLHF. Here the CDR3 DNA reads TGTGCCAGCAGTCCAGGGGGCGGGAATTCACCCCTCCACTTT.

The CDR3 spells CASSLEDRETGYTF. The DNA for the CDR3 is TGTGCCAGCAGCTTAGAAGACAGGGAGACTGGCTACACCTTC. The J gene is TRBJ1-2, the V gene TRBV11-2; 7 positions agree with TRBD1. The CDR3 has 14 amino acids. CDR1 and CDR2 (germline): SGHAT, FQNNGV. J was trimmed by 7 bases and V by 0 bases; bases with no gene match: 5.

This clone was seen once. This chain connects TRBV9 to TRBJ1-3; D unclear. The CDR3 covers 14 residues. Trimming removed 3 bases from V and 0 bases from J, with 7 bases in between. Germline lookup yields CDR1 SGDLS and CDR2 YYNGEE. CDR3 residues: CASSAQVSGNTIYF. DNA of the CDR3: TGTGCCAGCAGCGCCCAGGTCTCTGGAAACACCATATATTTT.

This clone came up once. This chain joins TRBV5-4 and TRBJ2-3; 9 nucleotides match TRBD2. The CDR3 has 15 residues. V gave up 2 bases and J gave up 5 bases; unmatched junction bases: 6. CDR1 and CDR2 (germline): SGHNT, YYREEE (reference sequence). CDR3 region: CASSFRREGIDTQYF. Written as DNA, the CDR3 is TGTGCCAGCAGCTTTAGGCGGGAGGGAATAGATACGCAGTATTTT.

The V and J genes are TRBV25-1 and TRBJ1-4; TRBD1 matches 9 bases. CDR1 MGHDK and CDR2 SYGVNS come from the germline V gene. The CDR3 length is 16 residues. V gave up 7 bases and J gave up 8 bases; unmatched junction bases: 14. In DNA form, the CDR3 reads TGTGCCAGCAACTTAGGTCGGGACAGGGTCGCAGAAAAACTGTTTTTT. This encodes CASNLGRDRVAEKLFF.